The rows below give T cell receptor beta chains drawn from one sample of a study of alternative splicing in chronic myeloid leukemia remission. After re-calling the bulk RNA-seq reads, TCRdb lists one entry per CDR3 protein, DNA absent. Recorded for this sample: a couple of distinct CDR3 sequences. Sequencing used PBMCs or total blood leukocytes (not recorded which), obtained at diagnosis. The receptor set was obtained from an adult with chronic myeloid leukemia. Both conserved end residues are part of each CDR3. Sizes are listed as once, few, many or a size class.

v_call	clone_size	j_call	cdr3_aa
TRBV28	once	TRBJ2-7	CASIGSEQYF